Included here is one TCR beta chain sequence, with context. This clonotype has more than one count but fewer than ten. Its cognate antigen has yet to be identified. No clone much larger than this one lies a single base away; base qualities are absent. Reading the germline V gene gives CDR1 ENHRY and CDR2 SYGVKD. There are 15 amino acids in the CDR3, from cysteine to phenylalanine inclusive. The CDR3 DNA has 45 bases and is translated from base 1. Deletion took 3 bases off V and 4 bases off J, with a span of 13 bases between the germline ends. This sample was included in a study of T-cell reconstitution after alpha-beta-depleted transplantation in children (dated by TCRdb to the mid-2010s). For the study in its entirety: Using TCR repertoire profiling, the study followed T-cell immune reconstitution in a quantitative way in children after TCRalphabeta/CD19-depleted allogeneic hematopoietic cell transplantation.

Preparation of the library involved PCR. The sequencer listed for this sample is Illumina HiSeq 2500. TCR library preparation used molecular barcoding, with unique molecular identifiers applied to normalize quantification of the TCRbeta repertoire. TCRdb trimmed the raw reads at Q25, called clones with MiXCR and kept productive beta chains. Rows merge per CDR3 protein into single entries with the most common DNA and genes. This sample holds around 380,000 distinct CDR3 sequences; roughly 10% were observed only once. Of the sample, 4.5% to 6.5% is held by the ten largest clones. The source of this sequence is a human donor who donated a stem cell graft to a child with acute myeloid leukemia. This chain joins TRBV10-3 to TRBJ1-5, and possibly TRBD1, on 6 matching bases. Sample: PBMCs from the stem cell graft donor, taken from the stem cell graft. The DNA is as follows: TGTGCCATCAGTGATCAACAGGGTGGGAATCAGCCCCAGCATTTT. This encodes CAISDQQGGNQPQHF.